These 21 T cell receptor beta chains originate from one sample sequenced in a study of CD8+CD57+ T cells in acquired aplastic anemia. Flow cytometry had shown expanded CD8+CD57+ cells in the patients chosen for sequencing. Genomic DNA was employed as the template in profiling TCR beta VDJ and CDR3. TCRdb ran MiXCR on the reads and lists one entry per CDR3 protein. The sample consists of approximately 300,000 distinct CDR3 sequences, under 60% of them appearing once. Sequenced: sorted CD4+, CD8+, or CD8+CD57+ T cells (not recorded which) from PBMCs. Receptor source: a human donor with aplastic anemia.

The V and J genes are TRBV19 and TRBJ1-6; 9 bases map to TRBD1. With 5 bases clipped from V and 5 bases from J, the junction kept 7 bases outside the gene matches. The CDR3 is 16 amino acids. CDR1 is LNHDA, CDR2 SQIVND, per germline (reference sequence). CDR3 in amino acids: CASSRNRGPDNSPLHF. The DNA of the CDR3 is TGTGCCAGTAGTCGGAACAGGGGGCCGGATAATTCACCCCTCCACTTT. Filled out from reference TRBV19 and TRBJ1-6, the complete variable domain reads DGGITQSPKYLFRKEGQNVTLSCEQNLNHDAMYWYRQDPGQGLRLIYYSQIVNDFQKGDIAEGYSVSREKKESFPLTVTSAQKNPTAFYLCASSRNRGPDNSPLHFGNGTRLTVT.

The V gene is TRBV5-1, the J gene TRBJ2-7; D ambiguous. This CDR3 is 14 amino acids long. V was pared by 3 bases and J by 3 bases, with 13 bases between. The germline V gene has CDR1 SGHRS and CDR2 YFSETQ. DNA of the CDR3: TGCGCCAGCAGCTCGATGGATTACCTCTACGAGCAGTACTTC. This sequence encodes CASSSMDYLYEQYF. Drawing the rest from reference TRBV5-1 and TRBJ2-7, the complete variable domain is KAGVTQTPRYLIKTRGQQVTLSCSPISGHRSVSWYQQTPGQGLQFLFEYFSETQRNKGNFPGRFSGRQFSNSRSEMNVSTLELGDSALYLCASSSMDYLYEQYFGPGTRLTVT.

This clonotype showed up just a few times. This chain joins TRBV5-1 and TRBJ2-7; D may be TRBD2 (7 bases). The length of the CDR3 is 15 residues. Between the trimmed V and J ends, which lost 0 bases and 2 bases, there was a span of 12 bases. From germline, CDR1 is SGHRS and CDR2 YFSETQ. CDR3 nucleotides: TGCGCCAGCAGCTTGGTCGGGGGGCCTCCCTACGAGCAGTACTTC. Residues: CASSLVGGPPYEQYF.

This clonotype occurred many times. This chain links TRBV29-1 with TRBJ1-6; D gene ambiguous. CDR1 is SQVTM and CDR2 is ANQGSEA in the germline V gene. V was shortened by 5 bases and J by 2 bases, with 10 bases between the two germline ends. This CDR3 region has 14 residues. Written as DNA, the CDR3 is TGCAGCGTTAAGGAATCGACCTATAATTCACCCCTCCACTTT. Amino acid sequence: CSVKESTYNSPLHF.

This clonotype turned up a few times. Its ends do not fully match the called genes, so a read error is possible. This chain uses TRBV24-1 with TRBJ2-7, with D unresolved. CDR1 is KGHDR, CDR2 SFDVKD, per germline. This CDR3 has 11 amino acids. The CDR3 spells CATSVGYEQYF. The CDR3 DNA sequence: TGTGCCACCAGTGTGGGTTACGAGCAGTACTTT.

The table lists this clonotype with a count of one. The rearrangement links TRBV19 to TRBJ1-4; D remains unclear. Germline-derived CDR1 and CDR2 are LNHDA and SQIVND (reference sequence). Trimming removed 4 bases at V and 6 bases at J, with 0 bases between. The CDR3 totals 10 residues. The CDR3 here is CASSNEKLFF. CDR3 nucleotides: TGTGCCAGTAGTAATGAAAAACTGTTTTTT.

J is TRBJ2-5 and V is TRBV20-1, with 10 bases aligning to TRBD2. The J call may be wrong; the DNA end is better matched by TRBJ2-7. Germline V gene data show CDR1 as DFQATT and CDR2 as SNEGSKA (reference sequence). CDR3 size: 14 residues. CDR3 DNA sequence: TGCAGTGCTAGTCGTCTAGCGGGAGTCTACGAGCAGTACTTC. Translating gives CSASRLAGVYEQYF.

This clonotype was found many times. The chain has TRBV6-5 and TRBJ1-2; maybe TRBD1 (6 bases). V shed 6 bases and J shed 7 bases, with 18 bases lying between them. Germline V gene sequence: CDR1 MNHEY, CDR2 SVGAGI. This CDR3 comprises 14 residues. CDR3 in amino acids: CASSFRGHDGGYTF. CDR3 DNA sequence: TGTGCCAGCAGCTTTAGGGGACACGATGGTGGCTACACCTTC.

V and J are TRBV7-2 and TRBJ2-7, with TRBD1 identical over 7 bases. V shed 1 base and J 6 bases; nucleotides not matched to a gene: 9. CDR3 size: 15 residues. Germline assignment: CDR1 SGHTA and CDR2 FQGNSA. The CDR3 DNA reads as TGTGCCAGCAGCTTAGGTGGCGACAGGGTGGGCGAGCAGTACTTC. This encodes CASSLGGDRVGEQYF.

This clonotype was found many times. The rearrangement links TRBV18 to TRBJ2-5; no firm D call. V gave up 0 bases and J gave up 3 bases, with 5 bases separating them. Germline V gene sequence: CDR1 KGHSH, CDR2 LQKENI. The CDR3 extends over 13 amino acids. The CDR3 region is CASSPPRKETQYF. The CDR3 bases are TGTGCCAGCTCACCACCTAGAAAAGAGACCCAGTACTTC.

This clonotype was recorded only once. The V gene is TRBV9, the J gene TRBJ2-2, with 7 positions matching TRBD2. V dropped 4 bases and J dropped 4; count of bases not matched to a gene: 4. Germline assignment: CDR1 SGDLS and CDR2 YYNGEE. This CDR3 has 14 amino acids. The CDR3 loop is CASSPRTSTGELFF. In DNA, the CDR3 is TGTGCCAGCAGCCCCCGGACTAGCACCGGGGAGCTGTTTTTT. The whole variable domain, filled in from reference TRBV9 and TRBJ2-2, reads DSGVTQTPKHLITATGQRVTLRCSPRSGDLSVYWYQQSLDQGLQFLIQYYNGEERAKGNILERFSAQQFPDLHSELNLSSLELGDSALYFCASSPRTSTGELFFGEGSRLTVL.

This clonotype was seen at least ten times. The V and J genes are TRBV6-5 and TRBJ2-3; D remains unclear. This CDR3 region has 15 residues. Between the trimmed V and J ends, which lost 2 bases and 1 base, there was a span of 10 bases. The germline V gene has CDR1 MNHEY and CDR2 SVGAGI. DNA for the CDR3: TGTGCCAGCAGTTACCGGCCCGGAGGCACAGATACGCAGTATTTT. Its translation: CASSYRPGGTDTQYF.

The rearrangement links TRBV7-2 to TRBJ2-1; D might be TRBD2 (5 bases). V was pared by 10 bases and J by 7 bases, with 20 bases between. The CDR3 is 14 amino acids. Germline CDR1 is SGHTA and CDR2 is FQGNSA. The CDR3 region is CATGLGHSRNEQFF. CDR3 bases: TGTGCCACGGGGTTAGGTCACTCTAGGAATGAGCAGTTCTTC.

In regard to this clonotype: One end of the junction varies from germline; a read error may be responsible. The rearrangement links TRBV7-3 to TRBJ2-5; D is perhaps TRBD2 (5 bases). Germline values: CDR1 SGHTA, CDR2 FQGTGA. The CDR3 has 13 residues. In DNA form, the CDR3 reads TGTGCCAGCAGCTTCGCCGGGGAAGAGGCCCAGTACTTC. This gives the protein CASSFAGEEAQYF.

Details on this clonotype: The junction and the germline gene differ at one end; a read error may be behind it. This chain connects TRBV20-1 to TRBJ2-7; weak D call: TRBD1 (5 bases). Germline V gene lookup returns CDR1 DFQATT and CDR2 SNEGSKA (reference sequence). This CDR3 has 15 amino acids. The CDR3 bases are TGCAGTGCTAGCCGGAGCAGGGTCGGCTCCTACGGGCAGTACTTC. Translating it yields CSASRSRVGSYGQYF.

The chain joins TRBV4-1 to TRBJ2-7; D possibly corresponds to TRBD2 (6 bases). V gave up 0 bases and J gave up 0 bases, with 12 bases separating them. The V gene's germline CDR1 is MGHRA and CDR2 YSYEKL. The CDR3 runs 16 residues. The CDR3 DNA sequence: TGCGCCAGCAGCCAAGATCTGGGACTGGGCTCCTACGAGCAGTACTTC. It specifies CASSQDLGLGSYEQYF.

This clonotype was counted ten times or more. The chain uses TRBV6-1 and TRBJ1-5, with D possibly matching TRBD1 (6 bases). The germline V gene has CDR1 MNHNS and CDR2 SASEGT. V was shortened by 11 bases and J by 2 bases, with 19 bases between the two germline ends. The CDR3 totals 15 residues. The CDR3 here is CAGRSGVGGNQPQHF. The CDR3 DNA is TGTGCCGGAAGATCAGGGGTAGGAGGCAATCAGCCCCAGCATTTT.

The chain joins TRBV29-1 to TRBJ1-2; 8 bases map to TRBD1. Germline CDR1 SQVTM, CDR2 ANQGSEA. V shed 6 bases, J shed 8 bases, and the junction held 17 bases outside the gene matches. The CDR3 length is 15 residues. The CDR3 coding sequence is TGCAGCGTCTCCCCGATGGGGCAGGGGGCGTACGGCTACACCTTC. Residues: CSVSPMGQGAYGYTF.

The chain carries TRBV7-8 and TRBJ2-1; 7 bases match TRBD2. Trimming cost V 5 bases and J 12 bases; bases outside gene matches: 16. Germline lookup yields CDR1 SGHVS and CDR2 FQNEAQ. The CDR3 loop spans 15 amino acids. The CDR3 spells CASSPGGVAGAAQFF. The CDR3 DNA reads as TGTGCCAGCAGCCCGGGGGGAGTGGCGGGAGCTGCGCAGTTCTTC. Using reference TRBV7-8 and TRBJ2-1 for the parts outside the CDR3, the full variable domain is GAGVSQSPRYKVAKRGQDVALRCDPISGHVSLFWYQQALGQGPEFLTYFQNEAQLDKSGLPSDRFFAERPEGSVSTLKIQRTQQEDSAVYLCASSPGGVAGAAQFFGPGTRLTVL.

This clonotype was seen a single time. The genes are TRBV12-3 or TRBV12-4 and TRBJ2-7; D unclear. Trimming removed 4 bases from V and 4 bases from J, with 17 bases in between. The CDR3 totals 15 residues. The CDR3 is CASSSSDRTGYEQYF. DNA for the CDR3: TGTGCCAGCAGTTCCTCTGATCGGACCGGTTACGAGCAGTACTTC.

With regard to this clonotype: A clone one base away is much larger, so this may be a read error. V and J are TRBV6-5 and TRBJ1-3; D uncertain. The CDR3 is 15 residues long. The germline V and J ends were trimmed by 5 bases and 2 bases, with 13 bases remaining between them. The germline CDR1 and CDR2 sequences are MNHEY and SVGAGI. As DNA, the CDR3 is TGTGCCAGCAGTGAAAATGGGAGCACTGGAAACACCATATATTTT. Translation: CASSENGSTGNTIYF.